The 5 T cell receptor beta chains below were found in one sample sequenced in a study of blood T cell repertoires in COVID-19. The protocol was immunoSEQ multiplex PCR, while the TCRdb copy is restricted to in-frame clones and leaves out a portion. Of about 120,000 clones in the sample, approximately 82% were seen once. Sequencing was carried out using peripheral blood. These TCRs come from a young man with acute or convalescent COVID-19.

This clone was recorded a few times. The chain uses TRBV30 and TRBJ1-2; weak D call: TRBD1 (6 bases). This CDR3 is 13 amino acids long. Germline CDR1 is GTSNPN and CDR2 is SVGIG (reference sequence). With 2 bases removed from V and 3 bases from J, the gap between germline ends came to 10 bases. The CDR3 loop is CAWSPRTDYGYTF. In nucleotides, the CDR3 is TGTGCCTGGAGTCCCCGGACAGACTATGGCTACACCTTC.

Written as DNA, the CDR3 is TGTGCCAGCACCCGGCGGTGGCGGCTGTTTTTT. Translated: CASTRRWRLFF. V is TRBV12-3 or TRBV12-4 and J is TRBJ2-2, with unresolved D. V shed 7 bases and J shed 13 bases, with 13 bases lying between them. This CDR3 region has 11 residues.

V usage is TRBV10-3 and J usage is TRBJ1-1, with 7 nucleotides matching TRBD1. CDR1 ENHRY and CDR2 SYGVKD come from the germline V gene. The CDR3 sequence is 14 residues long. V was pared by 6 bases and J by 1 base, with 5 bases of the junction left unmatched. In nucleotides, the CDR3 is TGTGCCATCAGAGGGACAGCCGCGAACACTGAAGCTTTCTTT. Translating it yields CAIRGTAANTEAFF.

This chain connects TRBV19 to TRBJ1-2; maybe TRBD1 (6 bases). The CDR3 consists of 16 residues. V lost 6 bases to trimming and J lost 5 bases, with 22 bases between them. Germline values: CDR1 LNHDA, CDR2 SQIVND (reference sequence). The CDR3 loop reads CASSNREGLSAYGYTF. The CDR3 DNA follows: TGTGCCAGTAGCAACAGGGAAGGTTTGAGTGCGTATGGCTACACCTTC.

This rearrangement joins TRBV29-1 to TRBJ1-2; TRBD1 aligns across 7 bases. CDR3 length: 12 residues. Trimming at V came to 4 bases and at J to 6 bases, leaving 5 bases not matched to a gene. The germline V gene encodes CDR1 SQVTM and CDR2 ANQGSEA. CDR3 loop: CSVARQGDGYTF. CDR3 coding DNA: TGCAGCGTTGCCCGACAGGGTGATGGCTACACCTTC.